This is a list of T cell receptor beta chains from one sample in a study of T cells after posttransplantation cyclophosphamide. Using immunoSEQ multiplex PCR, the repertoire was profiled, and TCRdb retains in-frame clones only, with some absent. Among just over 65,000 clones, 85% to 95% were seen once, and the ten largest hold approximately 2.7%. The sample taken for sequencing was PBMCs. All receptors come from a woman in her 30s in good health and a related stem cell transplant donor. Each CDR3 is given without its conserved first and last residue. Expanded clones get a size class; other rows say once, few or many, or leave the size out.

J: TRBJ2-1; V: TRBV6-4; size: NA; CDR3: ASKMTGASGDEQF
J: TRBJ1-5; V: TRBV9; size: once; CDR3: ASSARRHSLNQPQH
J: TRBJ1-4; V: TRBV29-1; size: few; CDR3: SVAGGGNEKLF
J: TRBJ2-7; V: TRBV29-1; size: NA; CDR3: SVAGQYYEQY
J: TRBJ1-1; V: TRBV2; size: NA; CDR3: ASSGAGGPNTEAF
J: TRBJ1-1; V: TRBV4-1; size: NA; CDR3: ASSQAGRTEAF
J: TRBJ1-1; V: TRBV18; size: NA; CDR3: ASSPRTGEAF
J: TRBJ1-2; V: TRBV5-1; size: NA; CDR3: ASSLVARVYGYT
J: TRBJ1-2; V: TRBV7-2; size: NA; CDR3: ASSLDRHGYT
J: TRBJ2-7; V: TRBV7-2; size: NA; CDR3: ASSFRGSSTGNKAFEQY
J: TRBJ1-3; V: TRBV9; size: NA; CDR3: ASSVSQPGNTIY
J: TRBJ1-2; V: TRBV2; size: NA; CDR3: ASRGANYGYT
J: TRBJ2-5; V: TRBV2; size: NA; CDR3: ASSASEGRETQY
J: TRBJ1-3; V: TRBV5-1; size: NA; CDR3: ASSLLGESSGNTIY
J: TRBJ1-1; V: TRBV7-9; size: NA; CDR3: ASSLVNTEAF
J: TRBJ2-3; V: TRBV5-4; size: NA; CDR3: ASSLAGQVTDTQY
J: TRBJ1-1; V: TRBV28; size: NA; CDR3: ASSSHIGQGYTEAF
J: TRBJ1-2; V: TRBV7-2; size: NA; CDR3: ASSLAWAGSYGYT
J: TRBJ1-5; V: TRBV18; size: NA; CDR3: ASSNPGLNQPQH
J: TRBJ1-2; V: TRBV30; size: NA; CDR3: AWSVDLYGYT
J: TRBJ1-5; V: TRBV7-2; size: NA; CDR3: ASSSDRGAQPQH
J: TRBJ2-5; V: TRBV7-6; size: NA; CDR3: ASSFAGTAQETQY
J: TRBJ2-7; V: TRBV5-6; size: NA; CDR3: ASSPTGSYEQY
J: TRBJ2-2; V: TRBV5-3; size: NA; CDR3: ARSFSGATTGELF
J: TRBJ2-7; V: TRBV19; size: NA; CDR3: ASSIGGVIPYEQY
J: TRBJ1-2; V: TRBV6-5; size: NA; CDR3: ASKRTGVLEYGYT
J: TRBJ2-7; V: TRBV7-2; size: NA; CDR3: ASTRLKGLHEQY